This T cell receptor beta chain was profiled in a study of control samples from healthy donors and cancer patients. Looked up from germline, CDR1 is SQVTM and CDR2 is ANQGSEA. Trimming pared 4 bases from V and 4 bases from J, leaving 13 bases between. This CDR3 spans 13 amino acids. Produced via immunoSEQ multiplex PCR; TCRdb's table is partial and in-frame only. The data show approximately 100,000 clones, approximately 87% seen once. This rearrangement joins TRBV29-1 to TRBJ1-2; D call uncertain. Source material: blood. This TCR was recovered from a woman aged 40-49 years in good health. The CDR3 bases are TGCAGCGTTGCCGCCCGGAGAGGCTATGGCTACACCTTC. Amino acids: CSVAARRGYGYTF. The complete variable domain, with remaining parts taken from reference TRBV29-1 and TRBJ1-2, reads SAVISQKPSRDICQRGTSLTIQCQVDSQVTMMFWYRQQPGQSLTLIATANQGSEATYESGFVIDKFPISRPNLTFSTLTVSNMSPEDSSIYLCSVAARRGYGYTFGSGTRLTVV.